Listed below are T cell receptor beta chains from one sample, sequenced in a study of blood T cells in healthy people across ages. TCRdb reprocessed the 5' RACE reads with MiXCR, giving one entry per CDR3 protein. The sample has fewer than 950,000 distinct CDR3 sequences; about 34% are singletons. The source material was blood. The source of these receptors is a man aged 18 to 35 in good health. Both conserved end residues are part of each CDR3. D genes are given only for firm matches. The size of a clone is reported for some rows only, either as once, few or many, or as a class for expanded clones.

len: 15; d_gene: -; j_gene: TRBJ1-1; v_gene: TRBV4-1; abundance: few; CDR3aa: CASSQEWGGNTEAFF; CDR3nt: TGCGCCAGCAGCCAAGAATGGGGGGGAAACACTGAAGCTTTCTTT
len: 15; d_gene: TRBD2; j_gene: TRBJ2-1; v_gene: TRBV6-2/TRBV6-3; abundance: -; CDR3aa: CASSPGLAGWYEQFF; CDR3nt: TGTGCCAGCAGCCCCGGACTAGCGGGGTGGTATGAGCAGTTCTTC
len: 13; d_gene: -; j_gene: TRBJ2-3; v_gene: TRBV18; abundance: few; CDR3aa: CASSANSGDTQYF; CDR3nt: TGTGCCAGCTCAGCAAACTCAGGGGATACGCAGTATTTT
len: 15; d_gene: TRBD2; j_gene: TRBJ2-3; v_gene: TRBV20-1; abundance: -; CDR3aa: CSAGDPGLAPDTQYF; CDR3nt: TGCAGTGCTGGAGATCCGGGACTAGCCCCAGATACGCAGTATTTT
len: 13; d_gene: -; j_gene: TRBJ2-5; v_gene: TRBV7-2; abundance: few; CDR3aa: CASSLVGTETQYF; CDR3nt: TGTGCCAGCAGCTTAGTAGGGACGGAGACCCAGTACTTC
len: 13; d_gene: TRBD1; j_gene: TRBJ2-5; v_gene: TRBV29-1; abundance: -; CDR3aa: CSVVQGATETQYF; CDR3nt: TGCAGCGTTGTACAGGGGGCAACGGAGACCCAGTACTTC
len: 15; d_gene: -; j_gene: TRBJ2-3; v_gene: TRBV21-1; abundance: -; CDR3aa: CASSKWSGGTDTQYF; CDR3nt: TGTGCCAGCAGCAAATGGTCAGGGGGCACAGATACGCAGTATTTT
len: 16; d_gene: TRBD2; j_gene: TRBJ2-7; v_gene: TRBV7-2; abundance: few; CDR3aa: CASSLAVGGSYNEQYF; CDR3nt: TGTGCCAGCAGCTTAGCTGTGGGGGGGTCCTACAATGAGCAGTACTTC
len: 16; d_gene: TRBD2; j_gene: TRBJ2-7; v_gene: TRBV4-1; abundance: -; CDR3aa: CASSQDRGGTPYEQYF; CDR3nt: TGCGCCAGCAGCCAAGATCGCGGGGGGACCCCCTACGAGCAGTACTTC
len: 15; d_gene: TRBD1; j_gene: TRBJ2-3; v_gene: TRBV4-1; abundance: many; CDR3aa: CASSPRQGARDTQYF; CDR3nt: TGCGCCAGCAGCCCTAGACAGGGGGCCAGGGATACGCAGTATTTT
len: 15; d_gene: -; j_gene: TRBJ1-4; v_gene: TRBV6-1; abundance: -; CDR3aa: CASSIPTGSGEKLFF; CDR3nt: TGTGCCAGCAGTATCCCGACAGGTTCGGGGGAAAAACTGTTTTTT
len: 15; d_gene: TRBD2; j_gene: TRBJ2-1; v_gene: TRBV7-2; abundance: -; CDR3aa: CASRLGAGPYNEQFF; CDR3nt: TGTGCCAGCAGACTAGGAGCGGGGCCGTACAATGAGCAGTTCTTC
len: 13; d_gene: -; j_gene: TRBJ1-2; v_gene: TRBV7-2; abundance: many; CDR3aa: CASSLAWQNGYTF; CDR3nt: TGTGCCAGCAGTTTAGCGTGGCAGAATGGCTACACCTTC
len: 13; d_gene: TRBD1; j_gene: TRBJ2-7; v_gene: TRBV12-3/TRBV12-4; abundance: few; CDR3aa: CASSQTGVSEQYF; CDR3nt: TGTGCCAGCAGCCAGACAGGGGTGTCCGAGCAGTACTTC
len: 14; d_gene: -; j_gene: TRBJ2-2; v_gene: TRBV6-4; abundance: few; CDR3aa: CASQETTLTGELFF; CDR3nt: TGTGCCAGCCAGGAGACAACCCTAACCGGGGAGCTGTTTTTT